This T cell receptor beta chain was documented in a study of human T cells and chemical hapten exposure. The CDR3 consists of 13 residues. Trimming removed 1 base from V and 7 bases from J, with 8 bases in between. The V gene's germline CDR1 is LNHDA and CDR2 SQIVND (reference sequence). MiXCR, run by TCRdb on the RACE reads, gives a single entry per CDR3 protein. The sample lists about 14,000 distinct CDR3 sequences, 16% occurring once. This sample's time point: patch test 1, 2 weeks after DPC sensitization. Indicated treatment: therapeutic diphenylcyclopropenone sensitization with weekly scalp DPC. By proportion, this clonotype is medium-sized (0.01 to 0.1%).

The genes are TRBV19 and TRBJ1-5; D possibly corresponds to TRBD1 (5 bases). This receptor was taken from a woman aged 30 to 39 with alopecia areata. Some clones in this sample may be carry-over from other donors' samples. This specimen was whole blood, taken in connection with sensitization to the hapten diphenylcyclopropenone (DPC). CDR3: CASSIAGTQPQHF. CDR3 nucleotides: TGTGCCAGTAGTATAGCGGGGACCCAGCCCCAGCATTTT. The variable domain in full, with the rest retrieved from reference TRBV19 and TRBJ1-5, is DGGITQSPKYLFRKEGQNVTLSCEQNLNHDAMYWYRQDPGQGLRLIYYSQIVNDFQKGDIAEGYSVSREKKESFPLTVTSAQKNPTAFYLCASSIAGTQPQHFGDGTRLSIL.